Below, 2 T cell receptor beta chains from the same sample are listed, as sequenced in a study of prognosis after radiotherapy for stage I lung cancer. Using two-round multiplex PCR, the authors amplified TCR beta CDR3 from genomic DNA. Primers targeting each individual TRBV and TRBJ gene were applied in first-round PCR. TCRdb redid the calling of the multiplex PCR reads with MiXCR, one entry per CDR3 protein. Of 13,000 or so distinct CDR3 sequences listed, roughly 50% were seen once; the top ten hold over 35%. The input for sequencing was PBMCs, taken before or after stereotactic body radiation therapy (not recorded which). Source of these receptors: a donor over 45 with non-small cell lung cancer.

This clonotype was recorded once. The chain has TRBV7-3 and TRBJ2-1; TRBD1 aligns across 10 bases. Germline V gives CDR1 SGHTA, CDR2 FQGTGA. J lost 4 bases, V lost 4 bases, and 4 bases had no gene match. This CDR3 has 15 residues. The CDR3 protein is CASSSGQGWYNEQFF. DNA for the CDR3: TGTGCCAGCAGCTCGGGACAGGGGTGGTACAATGAGCAGTTCTTC.

The chain carries TRBV28 and TRBJ2-7; D perhaps matches TRBD2 (6 bases). Trimming shortened V by 2 bases and J by 3 bases, and 11 bases separated the two germline ends. Germline V lookup: CDR1 MDHEN, CDR2 SYDVKM. The length of the CDR3 is 14 residues. As DNA, the CDR3 is TGTGCCAGCAGTTTAGGGATGGGGGGCTACGAGCAGTACTTC. The encoded protein is CASSLGMGGYEQYF. Full variable domain (outside the CDR3, taken from reference TRBV28 and TRBJ2-7): DVKVTQSSRYLVKRTGEKVFLECVQDMDHENMFWYRQDPGLGLRLIYFSYDVKMKEKGDIPEGYSVSREKKERFSLILESASTNQTSMYLCASSLGMGGYEQYFGPGTRLTVT.